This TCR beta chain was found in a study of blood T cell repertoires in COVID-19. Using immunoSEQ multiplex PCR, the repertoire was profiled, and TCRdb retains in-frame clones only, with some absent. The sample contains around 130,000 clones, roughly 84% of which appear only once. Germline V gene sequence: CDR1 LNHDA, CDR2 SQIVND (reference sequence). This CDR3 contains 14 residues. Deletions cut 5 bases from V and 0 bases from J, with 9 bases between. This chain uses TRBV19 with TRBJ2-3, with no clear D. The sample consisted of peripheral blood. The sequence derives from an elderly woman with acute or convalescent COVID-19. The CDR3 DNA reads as TGTGCCAGTAGTCCCCGTACTAGCACAGATACGCAGTATTTT. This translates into CASSPRTSTDTQYF.